The 9 T cell receptor beta chains listed next were all sequenced from one sample in a study of spatial heterogeneity in lung cancer. In TCRdb, the 5' RACE reads were re-called with MiXCR into one record per CDR3 protein. The table records 77,000 or so distinct CDR3 sequences, under 25% of them present only once. Time point of the sample: sample taken at primary tumor resection. Sequencing covered unsorted whole RNA taken from tumor, nontumor lung or frozen PBMC. This specimen consisted of PBMCs, obtained at surgery. The receptors were sampled from a male donor with early-stage non-small cell lung cancer.

This clonotype was recorded many times. The genes are TRBV10-3 and TRBJ2-7; D not resolved. This CDR3 is built from 13 residues. The V gene lost 11 bases and the J gene lost 5 bases, with 19 bases spanning the gap. Germline V lookup: CDR1 ENHRY, CDR2 SYGVKD. Here the CDR3 reads CASAKVIENEQYF. The CDR3 nucleotides are TGTGCCTCGGCGAAGGTTATTGAGAACGAGCAGTACTTC.

The V gene is TRBV7-9, the J gene TRBJ1-2; 7 positions agree with TRBD1. With V trimmed by 5 bases and J by 0 bases, 9 bases remained unmatched. From germline, CDR1 is SEHNR and CDR2 FQNEAQ (reference sequence). This CDR3 contains 16 residues. The CDR3 bases are TGTGCCAGCAGCACAAGAACAGGGGAATCTAACTATGGCTACACCTTC. Translated: CASSTRTGESNYGYTF. Together with reference TRBV7-9 and TRBJ1-2, the CDR3 gives the full variable domain: DTGVSQNPRHKITKRGQNVTFRCDPISEHNRLYWYRQTLGQGPEFLTYFQNEAQLEKSRLLSDRFSAERPKGSFSTLEIQRTEQGDSAMYLCASSTRTGESNYGYTFGSGTRLTVV.

Only one count was recorded for this clonotype. The gene calls are TRBV5-1 and TRBJ1-2, with 8 bases aligning to TRBD1. CDR3 length: 14 amino acids. V lost 5 bases to trimming and J lost 6 bases; unmatched junction nucleotides: 9. CDR1 is SGHRS and CDR2 is YFSETQ in the germline V gene. CDR3: CASSYETGEDGYTF. Written as DNA, the CDR3 is TGCGCCAGCAGTTATGAGACAGGGGAGGATGGCTACACCTTC.

V gene TRBV5-1 combines with J gene TRBJ2-7; possibly TRBD1 or TRBD2 for D (5 bases each). The length of the CDR3 is 16 residues. Germline V gene lookup returns CDR1 SGHRS and CDR2 YFSETQ. Trimming shortened V by 4 bases and J by 5 bases, and 22 bases separated the two germline ends. The CDR3 here is CASSSRTSRGENEQYF. The CDR3 DNA sequence: TGCGCCAGCAGCAGTCGCACGTCGAGGGGCGAAAACGAGCAGTACTTC. The variable domain in full, completed from reference TRBV5-1 and TRBJ2-7, reads KAGVTQTPRYLIKTRGQQVTLSCSPISGHRSVSWYQQTPGQGLQFLFEYFSETQRNKGNFPGRFSGRQFSNSRSEMNVSTLELGDSALYLCASSSRTSRGENEQYFGPGTRLTVT.

This sequence joins TRBV30 and TRBJ1-5; tentatively, D is TRBD1 (6 bases). This CDR3 comprises 14 residues. Germline V gene lookup returns CDR1 GTSNPN and CDR2 SVGIG (reference sequence). V shed 0 bases and J shed 4 bases, with 10 bases lying between them. CDR3 sequence reads: CAWSVGQGNQPQHF. The CDR3 DNA sequence: TGTGCCTGGAGTGTAGGGCAGGGGAATCAGCCCCAGCATTTT.

This chain links TRBV25-1 with TRBJ1-1; D perhaps matches TRBD1 (5 bases). CDR1 is MGHDK and CDR2 is SYGVNS in the germline V gene. V lost 5 bases to trimming and J lost 6 bases, with 19 bases between them. The CDR3 is 15 amino acids. CDR3: CASSPRGALSAEAFF. DNA for the CDR3: TGTGCCAGCAGTCCCCGTGGGGCCCTCTCCGCTGAAGCTTTCTTT.

The J gene is TRBJ2-1, the V gene TRBV12-3 or TRBV12-4; a weak D match, TRBD1 (5 bases). The CDR3 length is 15 residues. V shed 0 bases and J shed 4 bases, with 10 bases lying between them. The chain's CDR3 is CASSLAGVRYNEQFF. CDR3 bases: TGTGCCAGCAGTTTAGCAGGGGTGAGGTACAATGAGCAGTTCTTC.

The V gene is TRBV4-1, the J gene TRBJ2-3; D gene ambiguous. The CDR3 runs to 15 residues. CDR1 MGHRA and CDR2 YSYEKL come from the germline V gene. V lost 0 bases to trimming and J lost 1 base, with 8 bases between them. CDR3 sequence reads: CASSQEASRTDTQYF. For the CDR3, the DNA is TGCGCCAGCAGCCAAGAGGCCAGCCGCACAGATACGCAGTATTTT.

The V and J genes are TRBV4-2 and TRBJ2-3, with D perhaps given as TRBD1 or TRBD2 (6 bases each). The V end lost 5 bases, the J end lost 5 bases, and 14 bases lay between the germline ends. Looked up from germline, CDR1 is LGHNA and CDR2 is YNFKEQ. The CDR3 totals 14 residues. The CDR3 spells CASSGGHGGDTQYF. As DNA, the CDR3 is TGTGCCAGCAGCGGGGGGCACGGGGGAGATACGCAGTATTTT.